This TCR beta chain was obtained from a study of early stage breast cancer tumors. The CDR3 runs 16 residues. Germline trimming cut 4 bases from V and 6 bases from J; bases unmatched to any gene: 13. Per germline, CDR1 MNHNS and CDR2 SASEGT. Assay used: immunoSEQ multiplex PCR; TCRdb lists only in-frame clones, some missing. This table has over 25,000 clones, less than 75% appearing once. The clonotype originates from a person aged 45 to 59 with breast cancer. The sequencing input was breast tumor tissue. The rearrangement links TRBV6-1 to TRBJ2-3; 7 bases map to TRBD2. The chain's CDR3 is CASSGRVAGVGDTQYF. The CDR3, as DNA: TGTGCCAGCAGTGGGCGAGTTGCGGGAGTGGGGGATACGCAGTATTTT.